Shown below are 11 T cell receptor beta chains from a single sample sequenced in a study of cytomegalovirus exposure and HLA in healthy donors. Primers for the PCR totalled 60 Vbeta and 13 Jbeta. Assay: immunoSEQ multiplex PCR; the TCRdb copy retains only in-frame clones and omits some. The sample carries approximately 170,000 clones, approximately 86% recorded once. The sequenced sample consisted of PBMCs. Receptors originate from a male donor in good health and CMV-seronegative.

In DNA form, the CDR3 reads TGCGCCAGCAGCCAACCCCAGGGGGCGCGTTCACCCCTCCACTTT. Amino acids: CASSQPQGARSPLHF. The V and J genes are TRBV4-1 and TRBJ1-6; 8 positions agree with TRBD1. The V gene's germline CDR1 is MGHRA and CDR2 YSYEKL. V trimming: 2 bases; J trimming: 9 bases; junction bases outside the gene matches: 6. The CDR3 sequence is 15 residues long.

The table lists this clone with a count of one. J is TRBJ2-7 and V is TRBV12-5, with D hard to call. Germline V gene data show CDR1 as LGHNT and CDR2 as FRNRAP. Trimming stripped 5 bases from V and 6 bases from J, with 14 bases between. This CDR3 spans 13 amino acids. CDR3 residues: CASGQAGAAEQYF. The CDR3 nucleotides read TGTGCTAGTGGTCAGGCCGGCGCCGCCGAGCAGTACTTC.

The V call is TRBV5-1, the J call TRBJ2-3; D remains ambiguous. Trimming cost V 0 bases and J 0 bases, with 8 bases left between them. Germline V gives CDR1 SGHRS, CDR2 YFSETQ. The CDR3 covers 15 residues. The CDR3 here is CASSLVLVSTDTQYF. Written as DNA, the CDR3 is TGCGCCAGCAGCTTGGTGCTAGTGAGCACAGATACGCAGTATTTT.

V gene TRBV7-3 combines with J gene TRBJ2-7; 7 nucleotides align to TRBD1. CDR1 is SGHTA and CDR2 is FQGTGA in the germline V gene. V lost 2 bases, J lost 0 bases, and 4 bases stayed unmatched. The length of the CDR3 is 15 residues. CDR3 sequence: CASSLDRESSYEQYF. The CDR3, as DNA: TGTGCCAGCAGCTTAGACAGGGAAAGCTCCTACGAGCAGTACTTC. Full variable domain (missing parts from reference TRBV7-3 and TRBJ2-7): GAGVSQTPSNKVTEKGKYVELRCDPISGHTALYWYRQSLGQGPEFLIYFQGTGAADDSGLPNDRFFAVRPEGSVSTLKIQRTERGDSAVYLCASSLDRESSYEQYFGPGTRLTVT.

Note on this clone: Its ends do not fully match the called genes, so a read error is possible. The V gene is TRBV7-9, the J gene TRBJ2-5, with a tentative D call TRBD2 (5 bases). This CDR3 spans 12 amino acids. Germline values: CDR1 SEHNR, CDR2 FQNEAQ (reference sequence). The CDR3 reads CSSSEGGETQYF. CDR3 nucleotide sequence: TGTTCCAGCAGCGAGGGCGGGGAGACCCAGTACTTC.

The chain carries TRBV5-4 and TRBJ1-4; 7 positions agree with TRBD1. With 2 bases clipped from V and 0 bases from J, the junction kept 10 bases outside the gene matches. The CDR3 runs to 18 residues. Germline CDR1 SGHNT, CDR2 YYREEE (reference sequence). DNA of the CDR3: TGTGCCAGCAGCTTTGTTGCAGGGGGGCTTGCAACTAATGAAAAACTGTTTTTT. Residues: CASSFVAGGLATNEKLFF.

V is TRBV6-1 and J is TRBJ1-5; maybe TRBD1 (5 bases). V was shortened by 4 bases and J by 2 bases, with 9 bases between the two germline ends. The V gene's germline CDR1 is MNHNS and CDR2 SASEGT. CDR3 length: 14 amino acids. CDR3 loop: CASSGGGGNQPQHF. As DNA, the CDR3 is TGTGCCAGCAGTGGGGGGGGTGGCAATCAGCCCCAGCATTTT.

CDR3 protein: CASSQKAAGAYNEQFF. The DNA of the CDR3 is TGTGCCAGCAGTCAAAAGGCGGCGGGGGCTTACAATGAGCAGTTCTTC. This chain uses TRBV7-9 with TRBJ2-1, with D tentatively TRBD2 (7 bases). CDR3 length: 16 amino acids. The germline CDR1 and CDR2 sequences are SEHNR and FQNEAQ (reference sequence). The germline V and J ends were trimmed by 6 bases and 4 bases, with 19 bases remaining between them.

This clone was seen a few times. V usage is TRBV5-3 and J usage is TRBJ2-7, with D perhaps matching TRBD2 (5 bases). TRBV5-3 belongs to the ORF category, with a function that is uncertain. V lost 0 bases to trimming and J lost 3 bases, with 13 bases between them. The CDR3 spans 15 residues. In DNA form, the CDR3 reads TGTGCCAGAAGCTTGGTATGGAGGATCAACTACGAGCAGTACTTC. As protein: CARSLVWRINYEQYF.

The genes are TRBV28 and TRBJ1-1; a possible D gene is TRBD1 (5 bases). The CDR3 extends over 11 amino acids. Germline CDR1 reads MDHEN; CDR2 reads SYDVKM. The V and J ends lost 6 bases and 7 bases respectively, with 9 bases between them. CDR3 region: CASRSRVEAFF. CDR3 nucleotides: TGTGCCAGCAGAAGCAGGGTTGAAGCTTTCTTT. The whole variable domain, remainder taken from reference TRBV28 and TRBJ1-1, is DVKVTQSSRYLVKRTGEKVFLECVQDMDHENMFWYRQDPGLGLRLIYFSYDVKMKEKGDIPEGYSVSREKKERFSLILESASTNQTSMYLCASRSRVEAFFGQGTRLTVV.

This chain uses TRBV5-1 with TRBJ2-1, with D perhaps matching TRBD2 (5 bases). Trimming left V 4 bases short and J 4 bases short, with 24 bases between. The germline V gene encodes CDR1 SGHRS and CDR2 YFSETQ. The CDR3 covers 18 residues. Here the CDR3 reads CASSPGSVSTMRYNEQFF. The CDR3 DNA reads TGCGCCAGCAGCCCGGGGTCAGTCTCTACAATGAGATACAATGAGCAGTTCTTC.